These 5 T cell receptor beta chains share one sample of origin, sequenced in a study of blood T cells in healthy people across ages. Sample-barcoded 5' priming and a J-beta primer mix drove a second PCR of about 6 to 12 cycles. TCRdb analysed the 5' RACE reads with MiXCR anew, one entry per CDR3 protein. The profile shows 800,000 to 950,000 distinct CDR3 sequences, about 34% of them singletons. Material: blood. All receptors come from a man aged 18 to 29 in good health.

This clonotype was detected only a few times. The rearrangement joins TRBV4-3 to TRBJ1-2; D call uncertain. Deletions cut 1 base from V and 0 bases from J, with 9 bases between. From germline, CDR1 is LGHNA and CDR2 YSLEER. This CDR3 is built from 15 residues. DNA of the CDR3: TGCGCCAGCAGCCAAGCGGACGGAACTAACTATGGCTACACCTTC. Protein: CASSQADGTNYGYTF.

The V and J genes are TRBV12-3 or TRBV12-4 and TRBJ1-1; 7 bases match TRBD1. V trimming: 6 bases; J trimming: 14 bases; junction bases outside the gene matches: 9. The CDR3 extends over 11 amino acids. CDR3 nucleotide sequence: TGTGCCAGCAGCGTGGGGCAGGGGGAATTCTTT. It codes for CASSVGQGEFF.

A note on this clonotype: A much larger clone lies one base from this, so it may be a read error. The rearrangement uses TRBV12-3 or TRBV12-4 and TRBJ2-3; no reliable D call. The ends were cut back, 6 bases at V and 4 bases at J, with 14 bases in the middle. CDR3 length: 14 amino acids. The CDR3 bases are TGTGCCAGCAGCCGGGCTGTGGGCGCAGATACGCAGTATTTT. Amino acid sequence: CASSRAVGADTQYF.

The table lists this clonotype with a count of one. The V call is TRBV18, the J call TRBJ2-4; tentative D call: TRBD1 (6 bases). The better agreement between TRBJ2-7 and the DNA end casts doubt on the J call. The CDR3 length is 14 residues. Germline CDR1 and CDR2: KGHSH and LQKENI. The CDR3 protein is CASSPVRGIYEQYF. The CDR3 bases are TGTGCCAGCTCACCTGTCAGGGGAATCTACGAGCAGTACTTC.

The chain couples TRBV10-3 to TRBJ2-5, with D unresolved. Trimming left V 4 bases short and J 5 bases short, with 14 bases between. Germline V gene sequence: CDR1 ENHRY, CDR2 SYGVKD. CDR3 length equals 14 residues. The CDR3 coding sequence is TGTGCCATCAGTGGCCCGGGCGGTGGGGAGACCCAGTACTTC. As protein: CAISGPGGGETQYF.